This TCR beta chain is from a study of T cell repertoires and leukemia-associated antigens. Concerning this clonotype itself: The antigen is unknown.

The germline V and J ends were trimmed by 1 base and 5 bases, with 11 bases remaining between them. This CDR3 is 14 amino acids long. CDR1 and CDR2 from the germline V gene are MNHNS and SASEGT. TCRdb redid the calling of the 5' RACE reads with MiXCR, one entry per CDR3 protein. The sample contains approximately 10,000 distinct CDR3 sequences, 40% to 55% of which appear only once. The source is a female donor in good health. The chain combines TRBV6-1 with TRBJ1-1, with D unresolved. Sequencing input: CD3+ T cells sorted from blood and cultured. In DNA, the CDR3 is TGTGCCAGCAGTGAAGGGGAGTCACAAACTGAAGCTTTCTTT. Protein product: CASSEGESQTEAFF.